The 9 T cell receptor beta chains given below trace back to one sample, sequenced in a study of cytomegalovirus exposure and HLA in healthy donors. The repertoire was sequenced with immunoSEQ multiplex PCR; TCRdb's copy has only in-frame clones and lacks some. The data show about 280,000 clones, approximately 88% seen once. Sequenced material: PBMCs. The source is a woman younger than 30 in good health and CMV-seronegative.

This clone was seen just once. The gene calls are TRBV5-1 and TRBJ2-7; 12 nucleotides align to TRBD2. Germline CDR1 SGHRS, CDR2 YFSETQ. The V segment lost 4 bases and the J segment 4 bases; nucleotides outside the gene matches: 12. The CDR3 runs to 17 residues. The CDR3 is CASSRTQTSGRTYEQYF. The CDR3 nucleotides read TGCGCCAGCAGCCGGACGCAGACTAGCGGGAGAACATACGAGCAGTACTTC. Full variable domain (outside the CDR3, taken from reference TRBV5-1 and TRBJ2-7): KAGVTQTPRYLIKTRGQQVTLSCSPISGHRSVSWYQQTPGQGLQFLFEYFSETQRNKGNFPGRFSGRQFSNSRSEMNVSTLELGDSALYLCASSRTQTSGRTYEQYFGPGTRLTVT.

This chain links TRBV28 with TRBJ2-7; D gene uncertain. This CDR3 is built from 16 residues. V was clipped by 1 base and J by 0 bases, with 13 bases between them. Germline CDR1 and CDR2: MDHEN and SYDVKM. The CDR3 here is CASSLSQNRVSYEQYF. In nucleotides, the CDR3 is TGTGCCAGCAGTTTATCCCAAAACCGGGTCTCCTACGAGCAGTACTTC.

In its sample, this clone was seen once. The chain combines TRBV28 with TRBJ2-7, with a possible D match to TRBD2 (6 bases). Germline V lookup: CDR1 MDHEN, CDR2 SYDVKM. The CDR3 contains 17 residues. Trimming shortened V by 3 bases and J by 2 bases, and 20 bases separated the two germline ends. CDR3 amino acids: CASSFSSGAQRAYEQYF. For the CDR3, the DNA is TGTGCCAGCAGTTTCTCCTCGGGAGCCCAACGGGCCTACGAGCAGTACTTC.

The V gene is TRBV27, the J gene TRBJ2-7; unclear D gene. The CDR3 length is 13 residues. Germline CDR1 reads MNHEY; CDR2 reads SMNVEV (reference sequence). The germline V and J ends were trimmed by 3 bases and 0 bases, with 6 bases remaining between them. The CDR3 DNA follows: TGTGCCAGCAGTTTTTCAGACTCCTACGAGCAGTACTTC. Protein sequence: CASSFSDSYEQYF.

The V call is TRBV6-5, the J call TRBJ2-5; 8 bases line up with TRBD2. Trimming removed 5 bases from V and 7 bases from J; junction bases left unmatched: 9. Germline lookup yields CDR1 MNHEY and CDR2 SVGAGI. CDR3 size: 14 residues. The CDR3 reads CASSRGGRKGTQYF. The CDR3 nucleotides are TGTGCCAGCAGTAGGGGCGGGAGGAAGGGGACCCAGTACTTC.

The chain combines TRBV28 with TRBJ2-1; TRBD1 matches 9 bases. V shed 7 bases and J 1 base; nucleotides not matched to a gene: 8. Germline V gene data show CDR1 as MDHEN and CDR2 as SYDVKM. The CDR3 has 16 amino acids. The CDR3 protein is CASIFSGQGSYNEQFF. CDR3 DNA: TGTGCCAGCATTTTTTCAGGACAGGGGTCCTACAATGAGCAGTTCTTC. Looking up the rest from reference TRBV28 and TRBJ2-1 gives the full variable domain: DVKVTQSSRYLVKRTGEKVFLECVQDMDHENMFWYRQDPGLGLRLIYFSYDVKMKEKGDIPEGYSVSREKKERFSLILESASTNQTSMYLCASIFSGQGSYNEQFFGPGTRLTVL.

In DNA, the CDR3 is TGTGCCAGCAGTGTTGAGACTAACTATGGCTACACCTTC. As protein: CASSVETNYGYTF. This chain joins TRBV6-1 and TRBJ1-2, with D uncertain. CDR1 and CDR2 (germline): MNHNS, SASEGT. V lost 4 bases to trimming and J lost 0 bases, with 6 bases between them. The CDR3 is made up of 13 amino acids.

The chain links TRBV30 to TRBJ2-3; 8 bases line up with TRBD2. The CDR3 is 15 residues long. CDR1 and CDR2 from the germline V gene are GTSNPN and SVGIG (reference sequence). Trimming removed 4 bases from V and 2 bases from J; junction bases left unmatched: 8. The CDR3, as DNA: TGTGCCTGGATGTCGGTACTAGCGGCCACAGATACGCAGTATTTT. It translates to CAWMSVLAATDTQYF. Full variable domain (rest looked up from reference TRBV30 and TRBJ2-3): SQTIHQWPATLVQPVGSPLSLECTVEGTSNPNLYWYRQAAGRGLQLLFYSVGIGQISSEVPQNLSASRPQDRQFILSSKKLLLSDSGFYLCAWMSVLAATDTQYFGPGTRLTVL.

The CDR3 DNA sequence: TGTGCCAGTAGCGCCGTCGGGAACACTGAAGCTTTCTTT. It translates to CASSAVGNTEAFF. The genes are TRBV19 and TRBJ1-1; D gene unclear. V lost 6 bases to trimming and J lost 1 base, with 9 bases between them. Germline CDR1 is LNHDA and CDR2 is SQIVND (reference sequence). CDR3 length: 13 amino acids.